A selection of T cell receptor beta chains follows, all from one sample in a study of blood T cell repertoires in COVID-19. Method: immunoSEQ multiplex PCR; TCRdb's copy keeps in-frame clones and lacks some. This table has more than 110,000 clones, roughly 80% appearing once. The sample was peripheral blood. These receptors were taken from a woman aged 80 or over with acute or convalescent COVID-19. Both conserved end residues are part of each CDR3. Fields, in order: clone size, D gene, V gene, J gene, CDR3 protein, CDR3 DNA. A D gene is named only where the DNA matches it firmly. Part of the rows lack a size; the others show once, few, many or a class for expanded clones.

>once|.|TRBV28|TRBJ2-7
CASRSGPRGDEQYF
TGTGCCAGCAGATCCGGACCCAGGGGAGACGAGCAGTACTTC
>.|TRBD2|TRBV28|TRBJ2-7
CASSSPIPSGRASASYEQYF
TGTGCCAGCAGTTCGCCCATTCCTAGCGGGAGGGCCAGCGCGTCCTACGAGCAGTACTTC
>.|.|TRBV18|TRBJ2-3
CASSPRGDTQYF
TGTGCCAGCTCACCACGCGGGGATACGCAGTATTTT
>.|.|TRBV27|TRBJ2-7
CASAGGSTYEQYF
TGTGCCAGCGCGGGCGGATCTACTTACGAGCAGTACTTC
>.|.|TRBV30|TRBJ1-5
CAWSAGPNQPQHF
TGTGCCTGGAGTGCTGGCCCGAATCAGCCCCAGCATTTT
>.|.|TRBV6-6|TRBJ1-2
CASSTTPHRVDYGYTF
TGTGCCAGCAGCACCACCCCCCACAGGGTCGACTATGGCTACACCTTC
>.|TRBD1|TRBV20-1|TRBJ1-5
CSASDARDSSNQPQHF
TGCAGTGCTAGTGATGCCCGGGACAGTAGCAATCAGCCCCAGCATTTT
>.|.|TRBV7-9|TRBJ2-5
CASSPRDTYQETQYF
TGTGCCAGCAGTCCGAGAGATACGTACCAAGAGACCCAGTACTTC
>.|TRBD1|TRBV15|TRBJ1-5
CATSRDLSVGQGAQHF
TGTGCCACCAGCAGAGATCTATCGGTCGGACAGGGCGCCCAGCATTTT
>.|TRBD1|TRBV5-1|TRBJ2-3
CASSVITGVADTQYF
TGCGCCAGCAGCGTGATAACAGGGGTGGCGGATACGCAGTATTTT
>once|.|TRBV19|TRBJ1-1
CASSIYPGEAFF
TGTGCCAGTAGTATATATCCGGGTGAAGCTTTCTTT
>.|TRBD2|TRBV7-8|TRBJ2-3
CASSLVPSGGLTDTQYF
TGTGCCAGCAGCTTAGTTCCTAGCGGGGGGTTAACAGATACGCAGTATTTT